This TCR beta chain was captured in a study of blood T cell repertoires in COVID-19. Across the whole study: The United States, Italy and Spain supplied acute and convalescent COVID-19 samples. PBMCs, B-cell-depleted T cells, or T cells provided the cDNA or gDNA that made up the material.

Trimming removed 4 bases from V and 4 bases from J; junction bases left unmatched: 7. Germline CDR1 reads KGHDR; CDR2 reads SFDVKD. The CDR3 totals 16 residues. Per the original data handling: Counts of nucleated cells, estimated from reference gene primer amplification, were obtained. Here immunoSEQ multiplex PCR was the method, and the copy in TCRdb shows in-frame clones only, minus some. That table furnishes V, J and clone size, whereas the DNA furnished D and trimming. The data hold more than 250,000 clones, with approximately 82% observed a single time. The rearrangement links TRBV24-1 to TRBJ2-4, with 9 nucleotides matching TRBD2. Sequencing was done on a sample of peripheral blood. The sequence derives from a man between 60 and 75 years old who had recovered from COVID-19. Here the CDR3 reads CATSEGGAGGKNIQYF. In nucleotides, the CDR3 is TGTGCCACCAGTGAGGGTGGCGCGGGGGGGAAAAACATTCAGTACTTC.